The 26 T cell receptor beta chains below come from one sample, sequenced in a study of T cell changes during pregnancy in multiple sclerosis. Sequencing was performed with immunoSEQ multiplex PCR; in TCRdb, only in-frame clones are kept and a portion is missing. The sample has 37,000 or so clones; roughly nine tenths are singletons. Sequenced here: CD4+ T cells from peripheral blood mononuclear cells, sampled in the first trimester of pregnancy. These receptors all come from a female donor with multiple sclerosis, enrolled in a pregnancy study.

The V gene is TRBV7-2, the J gene TRBJ1-2, with D perhaps TRBD1 (5 bases). V was shortened by 0 bases and J by 8 bases, with 10 bases between the two germline ends. Germline values: CDR1 SGHTA, CDR2 FQGNSA. The CDR3 runs 13 residues. CDR3 nucleotides: TGTGCCAGCAGCTTAGCTCAGGGAGGGGGCTACACCTTC. Protein product: CASSLAQGGGYTF.

This sequence joins TRBV5-4 and TRBJ2-2, with a possible D match to TRBD1 (5 bases). CDR1 is SGHNT, CDR2 YYREEE, per germline (reference sequence). The CDR3 covers 15 residues. V shed 0 bases and J shed 1 base, with 7 bases lying between them. CDR3 residues: CASSLGGQNTGELFF. The CDR3 DNA reads as TGTGCCAGCAGCTTGGGAGGACAGAACACCGGGGAGCTGTTTTTT.

The rearrangement links TRBV19 to TRBJ1-5; D is possibly TRBD1 (5 bases). The CDR3 runs 14 residues. V lost 6 bases and J lost 6, with 15 bases in between. CDR1 and CDR2 (germline): LNHDA, SQIVND (reference sequence). CDR3 sequence: CASRSWGVSQPQHF. In nucleotides, the CDR3 is TGTGCCAGTAGGTCGTGGGGGGTTAGTCAGCCCCAGCATTTT.

The V and J genes are TRBV6-5 and TRBJ2-7, with a possible D match to TRBD1 (5 bases). The CDR3 consists of 12 residues. The germline V gene has CDR1 MNHEY and CDR2 SVGAGI. V lost 6 bases and J 4 bases, leaving 10 bases between the germline ends. This CDR3 reads CASSLKGYEQYF. The CDR3 region has the DNA TGTGCCAGCAGCCTAAAGGGGTACGAGCAGTACTTC.

This CDR3 is CASSSTGLAGDRTGELFF. CDR3 coding DNA: TGTGCCAGCAGCTCCACGGGACTAGCGGGGGACCGTACCGGGGAGCTGTTTTTT. This rearrangement joins TRBV7-3 to TRBJ2-2, with 14 bases matching TRBD2. With V trimmed by 4 bases and J by 5 bases, 9 bases remained unmatched. Germline V lookup: CDR1 SGHTA, CDR2 FQGTGA. CDR3 size: 18 residues.

This rearrangement joins TRBV19 to TRBJ1-5; D is uncertain. The CDR3 sequence is 12 residues long. The germline V gene has CDR1 LNHDA and CDR2 SQIVND (reference sequence). The V gene lost 5 bases and the J gene lost 5 bases, with 7 bases spanning the gap. The CDR3 protein is CASSPYYQPQHF. CDR3 bases: TGTGCCAGTAGTCCTTACTATCAGCCCCAGCATTTT.

The genes are TRBV11-2 and TRBJ2-7; 7 bases map to TRBD1. Germline V gene sequence: CDR1 SGHAT, CDR2 FQNNGV. J was trimmed by 1 base and V by 0 bases; bases with no gene match: 6. The CDR3 is 16 residues long. CDR3 in DNA: TGTGCCAGCAGCTTAGACCTCGGGACAGTTTCCTACGAGCAGTACTTC. Protein sequence: CASSLDLGTVSYEQYF.

V and J are TRBV27 and TRBJ1-1, with 9 bases fitting TRBD1. This CDR3 contains 15 residues. Trimming removed 4 bases from V and 4 bases from J; junction bases left unmatched: 7. Germline V gives CDR1 MNHEY, CDR2 SMNVEV (reference sequence). Written as DNA, the CDR3 is TGTGCCAGCAGTTCTCGACAGGGGGGCATCACTGAAGCTTTCTTT. This sequence encodes CASSSRQGGITEAFF.

The chain joins TRBV19 to TRBJ2-1; 7 bases are a match to TRBD2. J gave up 5 bases and V 8 bases, and 9 bases lay outside the gene matches. Germline CDR1 is LNHDA and CDR2 is SQIVND (reference sequence). The CDR3 runs 14 residues. DNA of the CDR3: TGTGCCAGTTTGCGGCAGGGAGGGGACAATGAGCAGTTCTTC. It translates to CASLRQGGDNEQFF.

The chain combines TRBV2 with TRBJ2-1; the D is unclear. CDR1 and CDR2 (germline): SNHLY, FYNNEI. The CDR3 sequence is 13 residues long. With 2 bases removed from V and 9 bases from J, the gap between germline ends came to 11 bases. This CDR3 reads CASSEYIVSEQFF. CDR3 nucleotide sequence: TGTGCCAGCAGTGAATATATAGTAAGTGAGCAGTTCTTC.

The chain employs TRBV29-1 and TRBJ2-2; 8 nucleotides line up with TRBD1. The CDR3 loop spans 16 amino acids. CDR1 is SQVTM and CDR2 is ANQGSEA in the germline V gene. V was pared by 4 bases and J by 2 bases, with 9 bases of the junction left unmatched. The CDR3 reads CSVGQDRALNTGELFF. The CDR3 DNA reads as TGCAGCGTTGGGCAGGACAGGGCACTTAACACCGGGGAGCTGTTTTTT.

DNA for the CDR3: TGTGCCAGCAGCGTAGCTACGCATACGCAGTATTTT. Its translation: CASSVATHTQYF. This chain links TRBV9 with TRBJ2-3; D uncertain. CDR3 length: 12 residues. Trimming took off 0 bases at V and 7 bases at J, with 6 bases between the two ends. Germline assignment: CDR1 SGDLS and CDR2 YYNGEE.

CDR3 coding DNA: TGTGCCACCAGCAGAGATCCAGCGGGAGGGCCGTCAGATACGCAGTATTTT. It encodes CATSRDPAGGPSDTQYF. The rearrangement joins TRBV15 to TRBJ2-3, with TRBD2 matching over 10 bases. This CDR3 comprises 17 residues. Per the germline V gene, CDR1 is LNHNV and CDR2 is YYDKDF (reference sequence). With 0 bases clipped from V and 4 bases from J, the junction kept 7 bases outside the gene matches. Based on the CDR3 plus reference TRBV15 and TRBJ2-3, the full variable domain is DAMVIQNPRYQVTQFGKPVTLSCSQTLNHNVMYWYQQKSSQAPKLLFHYYDKDFNNEADTPDNFQSRRPNTSFCFLDIRSPGLGDTAMYLCATSRDPAGGPSDTQYFGPGTRLTVL.

The V call is TRBV5-1, the J call TRBJ1-1, with 8 bases aligning to TRBD1. The CDR3 covers 14 residues. In germline, CDR1 is SGHRS, CDR2 YFSETQ. V lost 2 bases to trimming and J lost 5 bases; unmatched junction nucleotides: 5. The DNA for the CDR3 is TGCGCCAGCAGCTTTTCAGGGGGCGAAACTGAAGCTTTCTTT. This translates into CASSFSGGETEAFF.

The rearrangement joins TRBV7-9 to TRBJ1-3, with TRBD1 matching over 8 bases. Germline CDR1 SEHNR, CDR2 FQNEAQ (reference sequence). The CDR3 is made up of 18 amino acids. The ends lost 6 bases at V and 6 bases at J; junction bases unmatched: 19. The CDR3 sequence is CASRRTGFGSQRANTIYF. The CDR3 DNA sequence: TGTGCCAGCAGACGGACAGGGTTCGGTAGTCAACGGGCAAACACCATATATTTT.

The chain links TRBV7-9 to TRBJ2-7, with 7 bases fitting TRBD2. The V segment lost 5 bases and the J segment 5 bases; nucleotides outside the gene matches: 6. This CDR3 has 13 amino acids. Per germline, CDR1 SEHNR and CDR2 FQNEAQ (reference sequence). CDR3 in amino acids: CASSLSGGDEQYF. The CDR3 nucleotides read TGTGCCAGCAGCCTATCTGGGGGGGACGAGCAGTACTTC. The whole variable domain, filled in from reference TRBV7-9 and TRBJ2-7, reads DTGVSQNPRHKITKRGQNVTFRCDPISEHNRLYWYRQTLGQGPEFLTYFQNEAQLEKSRLLSDRFSAERPKGSFSTLEIQRTEQGDSAMYLCASSLSGGDEQYFGPGTRLTVT.

The rearrangement joins TRBV30 to TRBJ2-7; 8 bases line up with TRBD1. Trimming removed 4 bases from V and 2 bases from J; junction bases left unmatched: 7. The CDR3 contains 14 residues. CDR1 is GTSNPN and CDR2 is SVGIG in the germline V gene (reference sequence). Here the CDR3 reads CAWNDRGLTYEQYF. The CDR3 nucleotides read TGTGCCTGGAATGACAGGGGCCTCACCTACGAGCAGTACTTC.

CDR3 sequence reads: CASSYKKGTEIVTGELFF. CDR3 in DNA: TGTGCCAGCAGCTACAAGAAGGGGACTGAGATAGTCACCGGGGAGCTGTTTTTT. V is TRBV7-2 and J is TRBJ2-2, with TRBD2 as a possible D gene (6 bases). The V and J ends lost 4 bases and 4 bases respectively, with 22 bases between them. CDR1 is SGHTA and CDR2 is FQGNSA in the germline V gene. The CDR3 covers 18 residues.

The V and J genes are TRBV10-3 and TRBJ1-1, with D maybe TRBD1 (5 bases). Germline V gene lookup returns CDR1 ENHRY and CDR2 SYGVKD. This CDR3 comprises 15 residues. Trimming stripped 8 bases from V and 0 bases from J, with 16 bases between. CDR3 coding DNA: TGTGCCATCGGCGGGGCAGGAAACATGAACACTGAAGCTTTCTTT. Its translation: CAIGGAGNMNTEAFF.

The genes are TRBV7-2 and TRBJ1-2; TRBD1 aligns across 7 bases. The V segment lost 1 base and the J segment 7 bases; nucleotides outside the gene matches: 9. This CDR3 spans 15 amino acids. The germline CDR1 and CDR2 sequences are SGHTA and FQGNSA. The DNA of the CDR3 is TGTGCCAGCAGCTTAGGTGGACAGGCACTTCGTGGCTACACCTTC. This gives the protein CASSLGGQALRGYTF.

The chain couples TRBV7-9 to TRBJ2-6; weak D call: TRBD2 (6 bases). Between the trimmed V and J ends, which lost 5 bases and 0 bases, there was a span of 20 bases. This CDR3 region has 19 residues. Per the germline V gene, CDR1 is SEHNR and CDR2 is FQNEAQ (reference sequence). The CDR3, as DNA: TGTGCCAGCAGCAGGAGGGTGGGGTTTTCACGCTCTGGGGCCAACGTCCTGACTTTC. Protein product: CASSRRVGFSRSGANVLTF.

V usage is TRBV7-2 and J usage is TRBJ2-2; a possible D gene is TRBD2 (6 bases). V dropped 5 bases and J dropped 3 bases, with 13 bases sitting between them. Germline CDR1 SGHTA, CDR2 FQGNSA. This CDR3 has 15 residues. CDR3 bases: TGTGCCAGCAGCCCAAGGGGAGGATACACCGGGGAGCTGTTTTTT. This sequence encodes CASSPRGGYTGELFF.

This clone has just one count. This chain links TRBV5-1 with TRBJ2-7; possible D gene TRBD1, 6 bases. CDR3 length: 15 amino acids. Trimming removed 4 bases at V and 5 bases at J, with 19 bases between. CDR1 SGHRS and CDR2 YFSETQ come from the germline V gene. The CDR3, as DNA: TGCGCCAGCAGCACCATGCCGGGACACAACAACGAGCAGTACTTC. This sequence encodes CASSTMPGHNNEQYF. Full variable domain (remainder filled in from reference TRBV5-1 and TRBJ2-7): KAGVTQTPRYLIKTRGQQVTLSCSPISGHRSVSWYQQTPGQGLQFLFEYFSETQRNKGNFPGRFSGRQFSNSRSEMNVSTLELGDSALYLCASSTMPGHNNEQYFGPGTRLTVT.

Here the CDR3 DNA reads TGTGCCTGGAGTTTCGGTAGTGGCTACACCTTC. As protein: CAWSFGSGYTF. The chain has TRBV30 and TRBJ1-2; D is undetermined. Trimming left V 2 bases short and J 7 bases short, with 8 bases between. The CDR3 contains 11 residues. Germline V gives CDR1 GTSNPN, CDR2 SVGIG (reference sequence).

The V call is TRBV29-1, the J call TRBJ2-7, with D tentatively TRBD2 (6 bases). The CDR3 is 12 amino acids. Trimming stripped 1 base from V and 10 bases from J, with 14 bases between. Germline V CDR1 and CDR2: SQVTM, ANQGSEA. The CDR3 loop reads CSVEAVGGYQYF. CDR3 DNA sequence: TGCAGCGTTGAAGCGGTCGGGGGTTACCAGTACTTC.

V is TRBV5-1 and J is TRBJ2-7; no firm D call. The CDR3 sequence is 11 residues long. Germline V lookup: CDR1 SGHRS, CDR2 YFSETQ. V gave up 4 bases and J gave up 7 bases, with 9 bases separating them. CDR3 residues: CASSNWPEQYF. The CDR3 nucleotides are TGCGCCAGCAGCAATTGGCCTGAGCAGTACTTC.